The 29 T cell receptor beta chains in this list originate from one sample, sequenced in a study of cytomegalovirus exposure and HLA in healthy donors (dated by TCRdb to about 2017). To prepare the library, the immunoSEQ multiplex PCR assay was applied. A mixture of 60 forward primers for TCR Vbeta segments and 13 reverse primers for TCR Jbeta segments was used in the multiplex PCR. This is the immuneACCESS table as TCRdb keeps it, with only in-frame sequences that have V and J called. A part of the clones is gone; compared with another copy, unresolved V genes explain less than half, and the rest is unexplained. The sample table contains 100,000 to 150,000 clones; only one count was recorded for around four fifths of them. Clones ranked in the top ten supply roughly 7% of the sample. Sequenced: PBMCs. The receptors were gathered from a male donor in good health and CMV-seronegative.

Of note for this clone: Other nucleotide sequences in the sample specify the same CDR3. The chain joins TRBV4-3 to TRBJ1-1, with a possible D match to TRBD1 (6 bases). V dropped 0 bases and J dropped 4 bases, with 6 bases sitting between them. The CDR3 is made up of 13 amino acids. Looked up from germline, CDR1 is LGHNA and CDR2 is YSLEER. CDR3 residues: CASSQEGGTEAFF. The CDR3 DNA follows: TGCGCCAGCAGCCAAGAAGGGGGCACTGAAGCTTTCTTT.

This sequence joins TRBV5-1 and TRBJ2-3; no clear D. Germline V lookup: CDR1 SGHRS, CDR2 YFSETQ. With 2 bases removed from V and 0 bases from J, the gap between germline ends came to 10 bases. CDR3 size: 15 residues. CDR3 amino acids: CASSFGGSSTDTQYF. In DNA form, the CDR3 reads TGCGCCAGCAGCTTCGGCGGAAGTAGCACAGATACGCAGTATTTT.

V and J are TRBV7-3 and TRBJ2-5; 9 nucleotides match TRBD1. J lost 4 bases, V lost 5 bases, and 8 bases had no gene match. The CDR3 runs to 15 residues. The germline CDR1 and CDR2 sequences are SGHTA and FQGTGA. CDR3 loop: CASSPETGGLETQYF. CDR3 nucleotides: TGTGCCAGCAGCCCTGAAACAGGGGGCTTAGAGACCCAGTACTTC.

The count of this clone is one. V usage is TRBV30 and J usage is TRBJ1-2; possible D gene TRBD1, 5 bases. Trimming stripped 2 bases from V and 6 bases from J, with 19 bases between. Germline V gene lookup returns CDR1 GTSNPN and CDR2 SVGIG (reference sequence). The CDR3 length is 15 residues. CDR3 loop: CAWSRPPLDSDGYTF. The CDR3 bases are TGTGCCTGGAGTAGGCCCCCGCTAGACAGTGATGGCTACACCTTC. The variable domain in full, with the rest retrieved from reference TRBV30 and TRBJ1-2, is SQTIHQWPATLVQPVGSPLSLECTVEGTSNPNLYWYRQAAGRGLQLLFYSVGIGQISSEVPQNLSASRPQDRQFILSSKKLLLSDSGFYLCAWSRPPLDSDGYTFGSGTRLTVV.

This clone was detected a few times. The rearrangement uses TRBV4-1 and TRBJ1-2; 8 bases map to TRBD1. V lost 1 base to trimming and J lost 4 bases; unmatched junction nucleotides: 8. This CDR3 region has 16 residues. Germline V lookup: CDR1 MGHRA, CDR2 YSYEKL. The CDR3 DNA reads as TGCGCCAGCAGCCAAGGAGGCTACAGGGGGATCTATGGCTACACCTTC. Translated, it gives CASSQGGYRGIYGYTF.

V gene TRBV7-2 combines with J gene TRBJ1-4; 8 nucleotides line up with TRBD1. Trimming removed 3 bases from V and 1 base from J; junction bases left unmatched: 1. Germline assignment: CDR1 SGHTA and CDR2 FQGNSA. The CDR3 runs to 15 residues. The CDR3 loop is CASSFDRGTNEKLFF. The CDR3 DNA is TGTGCCAGCAGCTTCGACAGGGGAACTAATGAAAAACTGTTTTTT.

J is TRBJ2-1 and V is TRBV27; TRBD1 is a possible D gene (6 bases). The germline V gene has CDR1 MNHEY and CDR2 SMNVEV (reference sequence). The CDR3 loop spans 16 amino acids. The V end lost 6 bases, the J end lost 9 bases, and 24 bases lay between the germline ends. This CDR3 is CASRPTGMRMDAEQFF. CDR3 coding DNA: TGTGCCAGCAGACCCACAGGGATGAGGATGGACGCTGAGCAGTTCTTC.

The chain links TRBV7-6 to TRBJ2-2; D gene unclear. V lost 2 bases, J lost 3 bases, and 7 bases lay in between. This CDR3 has 14 amino acids. Per the germline V gene, CDR1 is SGHVS and CDR2 is FNYEAQ. As DNA, the CDR3 is TGTGCCAGCAGCTTATCAGGATACACCGGGGAGCTGTTTTTT. It translates to CASSLSGYTGELFF.

The chain has TRBV11-1 and TRBJ2-1; D call uncertain. The germline CDR1 and CDR2 sequences are SGHAT and FQDESV (reference sequence). V dropped 5 bases and J dropped 1 base, with 3 bases sitting between them. The CDR3 is 12 residues long. CDR3 nucleotide sequence: TGTGCCAGCAGCCCATCCTACAATGAGCAGTTCTTC. Protein sequence: CASSPSYNEQFF.

The V gene is TRBV11-2, the J gene TRBJ2-7, with 7 bases identical to TRBD1. The V segment lost 8 bases and the J segment 2 bases; nucleotides outside the gene matches: 12. The CDR3 is 15 amino acids. The V gene's germline CDR1 is SGHAT and CDR2 FQNNGV. The CDR3 is CASAQQGTWAYEQYF. In nucleotides, the CDR3 is TGTGCCAGCGCCCAACAGGGGACCTGGGCCTACGAGCAGTACTTC.

This clone was seen a single time. The chain joins TRBV28 to TRBJ1-1, with D unresolved. The CDR3 sequence is 10 residues long. V lost 5 bases, J lost 10 bases, and 8 bases lay in between. The germline CDR1 and CDR2 sequences are MDHEN and SYDVKM. CDR3 DNA: TGTGCCAGCAGTCTAGATAGAGCTTTCTTT. Residues: CASSLDRAFF.

The chain carries TRBV28 and TRBJ2-2, with TRBD1 identical over 8 bases. V lost 6 bases, J lost 4 bases, and 7 bases stayed unmatched. The V gene's germline CDR1 is MDHEN and CDR2 SYDVKM. The length of the CDR3 is 15 residues. The CDR3 spells CASSHDRGSTGELFF. For the CDR3, the DNA is TGTGCCAGCAGCCACGACAGGGGCAGCACCGGGGAGCTGTTTTTT.

V is TRBV4-3 and J is TRBJ2-5, with 8 bases fitting TRBD1. Germline-derived CDR1 and CDR2 are LGHNA and YSLEER. The length of the CDR3 is 14 residues. The trim removed 5 bases at V and 5 bases at J, leaving 7 bases unmatched. DNA of the CDR3: TGCGCCAGCAGCTCCCACAGGGGGGAGGAGACCCAGTACTTC. Translating gives CASSSHRGEETQYF.

This clone turned up a few times. V is TRBV27 and J is TRBJ2-5, with TRBD2 as a possible D gene (7 bases). The length of the CDR3 is 15 residues. Trimming stripped 4 bases from V and 2 bases from J, with 14 bases between. CDR1 MNHEY and CDR2 SMNVEV come from the germline V gene (reference sequence). The CDR3 is CASSSIGGPQETQYF. Written as DNA, the CDR3 is TGTGCCAGCAGTTCTATCGGGGGGCCACAAGAGACCCAGTACTTC.

Comments on this clone: The junction shows a germline mismatch at one end, possibly a read error. This chain uses TRBV7-8 with TRBJ2-1; 15 bases are shared with TRBD2. CDR3 length: 17 residues. The V gene's germline CDR1 is SGHVS and CDR2 FQNEAQ. CDR3 protein: CASSPRTSGGADNGQFF. The DNA for the CDR3 is TGTGCCAGCAGCCCACGGACTAGCGGGGGGGCAGACAATGGGCAGTTCTTC.

This sequence joins TRBV28 and TRBJ1-4, with a possible D match to TRBD1 (5 bases). CDR3 length: 18 amino acids. V lost 1 base and J lost 4, with 19 bases in between. In germline, CDR1 is MDHEN, CDR2 SYDVKM. CDR3 nucleotides: TGTGCCAGCAGTTTATACAGCCAGGGCCCCACCAATAATGAAAAACTGTTTTTT. This gives the protein CASSLYSQGPTNNEKLFF.

The chain is built from TRBV6-4 and TRBJ2-1; 9 nucleotides line up with TRBD1. Per the germline V gene, CDR1 is MRHNA and CDR2 is SNTAGT. This CDR3 spans 16 amino acids. Trimming at V came to 6 bases and at J to 9 bases, leaving 15 bases not matched to a gene. Here the CDR3 DNA reads TGTGCCAGCAGCGGGACAGGGAGTGAACGGCGGGGTGAGCAGTTCTTC. It specifies CASSGTGSERRGEQFF.

This clone was detected a few times. J is TRBJ1-3 and V is TRBV28, with D hard to call. Germline V CDR1 and CDR2: MDHEN, SYDVKM. V dropped 6 bases and J dropped 0 bases, with 9 bases sitting between them. The CDR3 loop spans 14 amino acids. The CDR3 nucleotides read TGTGCCAGCAGAACAGCCCCCTCTGGAAACACCATATATTTT. It codes for CASRTAPSGNTIYF. Combining the CDR3 with reference TRBV28 and TRBJ1-3 gives the whole variable domain DVKVTQSSRYLVKRTGEKVFLECVQDMDHENMFWYRQDPGLGLRLIYFSYDVKMKEKGDIPEGYSVSREKKERFSLILESASTNQTSMYLCASRTAPSGNTIYFGEGSWLTVV.

The chain couples TRBV28 to TRBJ2-7; D remains ambiguous. The ends were cut back, 6 bases at V and 1 base at J, with 19 bases in the middle. This CDR3 spans 16 amino acids. CDR1 and CDR2 from the germline V gene are MDHEN and SYDVKM. CDR3 region: CASSGFLSRFSYEQYF. CDR3 bases: TGTGCCAGCAGCGGATTCCTTAGCCGGTTTTCCTACGAGCAGTACTTC.

The CDR3 reads CASSQPTGTSQGEQFF. CDR3 sequence (DNA): TGCGCCAGCAGCCAACCTACCGGGACTAGCCAGGGTGAGCAGTTCTTC. The chain employs TRBV4-1 and TRBJ2-1; 9 nucleotides align to TRBD2. This CDR3 contains 16 residues. Unmatched junction bases numbered 11, after V lost 2 bases and J lost 9 bases. CDR1 is MGHRA, CDR2 YSYEKL, per germline.

This clone has more than one count but fewer than ten. The chain has TRBV2 and TRBJ2-1; 11 nucleotides line up with TRBD2. The CDR3 length is 15 residues. Trimming removed 6 bases from V and 6 bases from J; junction bases left unmatched: 7. Germline V lookup: CDR1 SNHLY, CDR2 FYNNEI. CDR3 coding DNA: TGTGCCAGCAGGGATAGCGGGAGGGCCTCCAATGAGCAGTTCTTC. Protein product: CASRDSGRASNEQFF.

The rearrangement links TRBV5-1 to TRBJ1-5, with a tentative D call TRBD1 (5 bases). The CDR3 covers 15 residues. CDR1 is SGHRS, CDR2 YFSETQ, per germline. Trimming left V 0 bases short and J 1 base short, with 8 bases between. The CDR3 DNA reads as TGCGCCAGCAGCTTGGAAACAGGCAGCAATCAGCCCCAGCATTTT. Translating gives CASSLETGSNQPQHF.

The rearrangement links TRBV28 to TRBJ1-2, with 7 bases fitting TRBD1. With V trimmed by 6 bases and J by 4 bases, 8 bases remained unmatched. The CDR3 covers 14 residues. Germline CDR1 MDHEN, CDR2 SYDVKM. The CDR3, as DNA: TGTGCCAGCAGCTCATTCCAGGGGGGCTATGGCTACACCTTC. Amino acids: CASSSFQGGYGYTF.

V is TRBV28 and J is TRBJ2-7; possible D gene TRBD2, 6 bases. V shed 5 bases and J shed 0 bases, with 14 bases lying between them. Germline values: CDR1 MDHEN, CDR2 SYDVKM. This CDR3 is built from 15 residues. This CDR3 is CASSEPGLTSYEQYF. The CDR3 nucleotides read TGTGCCAGCAGTGAACCGGGACTGACCTCCTACGAGCAGTACTTC.

The genes are TRBV2 and TRBJ1-1; D unclear. This CDR3 is 14 amino acids long. V gave up 1 base and J gave up 0 bases, with 6 bases separating them. CDR1 SNHLY and CDR2 FYNNEI come from the germline V gene. CDR3 coding DNA: TGTGCCAGCAGTGAAGAACATCTGAACACTGAAGCTTTCTTT. Residues: CASSEEHLNTEAFF.

CDR3 nucleotides: TGCGCCAGCAGCTACGTGGGGCAATCTTCCTCCCAGGCTGGAAACACCATATATTTT. It is translated as CASSYVGQSSSQAGNTIYF. V and J are TRBV5-1 and TRBJ1-3; maybe TRBD1 (5 bases). Germline V CDR1 and CDR2: SGHRS, YFSETQ. The V gene lost 3 bases and the J gene lost 2 bases, with 24 bases spanning the gap. CDR3 length: 19 amino acids.

This clone was seen a handful of times. This chain links TRBV7-9 with TRBJ1-6, with TRBD1 matching 7 bases. V lost 4 bases and J lost 3; bases outside the gene matches: 6. CDR3 size: 16 residues. CDR1 is SEHNR and CDR2 is FQNEAQ in the germline V gene (reference sequence). CDR3 in amino acids: CASSYGQDDYNSPLHF. In DNA, the CDR3 is TGTGCCAGCAGCTACGGACAGGACGACTATAATTCACCCCTCCACTTT.

The V and J genes are TRBV9 and TRBJ1-1, with TRBD1 matching over 8 bases. V lost 3 bases, J lost 1 base, and 11 bases stayed unmatched. Germline loops: CDR1 SGDLS, CDR2 YYNGEE. The length of the CDR3 is 17 residues. CDR3 loop: CASSAMDRAEENTEAFF. The CDR3 DNA sequence: TGTGCCAGCAGCGCTATGGACAGGGCCGAAGAGAACACTGAAGCTTTCTTT.

The J gene is TRBJ1-3, the V gene TRBV4-2; D not resolved. CDR1 is LGHNA, CDR2 YNFKEQ, per germline. This CDR3 is 15 amino acids long. The V and J ends lost 0 bases and 1 base respectively, with 7 bases between them. Written as DNA, the CDR3 is TGTGCCAGCAGCCAAGATCCCGGGTCTGGAAACACCATATATTTT. Residues: CASSQDPGSGNTIYF.